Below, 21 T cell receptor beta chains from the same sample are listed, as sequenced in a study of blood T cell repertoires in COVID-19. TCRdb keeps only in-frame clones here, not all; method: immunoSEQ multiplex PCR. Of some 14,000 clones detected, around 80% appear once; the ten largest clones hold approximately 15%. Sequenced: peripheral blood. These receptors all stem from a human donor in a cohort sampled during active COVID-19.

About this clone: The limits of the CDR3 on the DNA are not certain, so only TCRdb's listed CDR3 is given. The CDR3 region is CASSSSGEWGYTF. This rearrangement joins TRBV6-6 to TRBJ1-2. Germline assignment: CDR1 MNHNY and CDR2 SVGAGI (reference sequence). The CDR3 totals 13 residues, both ends included.

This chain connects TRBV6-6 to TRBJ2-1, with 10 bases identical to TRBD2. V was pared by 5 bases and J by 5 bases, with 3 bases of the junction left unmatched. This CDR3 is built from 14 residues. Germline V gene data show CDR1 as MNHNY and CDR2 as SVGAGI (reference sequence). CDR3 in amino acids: CASSRTSGNNEQFF. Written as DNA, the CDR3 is TGTGCCAGCAGTCGGACTAGCGGAAACAATGAGCAGTTCTTC.

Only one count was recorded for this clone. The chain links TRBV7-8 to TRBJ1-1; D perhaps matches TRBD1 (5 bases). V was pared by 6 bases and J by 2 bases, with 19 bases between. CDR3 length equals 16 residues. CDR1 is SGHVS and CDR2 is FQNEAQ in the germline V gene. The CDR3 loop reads CASSQGLQEFNTEAFF. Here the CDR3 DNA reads TGTGCCAGCAGTCAAGGACTACAGGAGTTCAACACTGAAGCTTTCTTT.

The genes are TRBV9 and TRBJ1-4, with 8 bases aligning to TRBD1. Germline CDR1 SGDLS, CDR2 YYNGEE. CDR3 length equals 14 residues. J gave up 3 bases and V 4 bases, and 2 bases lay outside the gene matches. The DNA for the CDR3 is TGTGCCAGCAGCCAGGGGGCGGCTAATGAAAAACTGTTTTTT. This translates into CASSQGAANEKLFF.

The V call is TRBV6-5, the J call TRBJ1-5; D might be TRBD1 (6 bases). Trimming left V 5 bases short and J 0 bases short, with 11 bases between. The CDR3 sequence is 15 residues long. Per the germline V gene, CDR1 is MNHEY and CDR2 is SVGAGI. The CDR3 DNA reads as TGTGCCAGCAGTCAGGGGAGGGATAGCAATCAGCCCCAGCATTTT. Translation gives CASSQGRDSNQPQHF.

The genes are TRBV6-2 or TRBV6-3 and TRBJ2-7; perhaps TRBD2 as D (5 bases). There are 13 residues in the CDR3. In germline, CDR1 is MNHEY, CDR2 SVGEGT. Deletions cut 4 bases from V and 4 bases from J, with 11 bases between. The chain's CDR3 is CASSFTGVYEQYF. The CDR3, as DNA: TGTGCCAGCAGTTTCACCGGGGTTTACGAGCAGTACTTC.

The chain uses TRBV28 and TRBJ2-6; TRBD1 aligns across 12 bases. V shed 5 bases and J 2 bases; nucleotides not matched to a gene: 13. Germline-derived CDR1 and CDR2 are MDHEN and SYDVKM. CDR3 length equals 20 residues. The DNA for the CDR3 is TGTGCCAGCAGTCCCCCCTCGGGGACAGGGGGCGTAACTGGGGCCAACGTCCTGACTTTC. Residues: CASSPPSGTGGVTGANVLTF. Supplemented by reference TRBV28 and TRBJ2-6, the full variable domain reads DVKVTQSSRYLVKRTGEKVFLECVQDMDHENMFWYRQDPGLGLRLIYFSYDVKMKEKGDIPEGYSVSREKKERFSLILESASTNQTSMYLCASSPPSGTGGVTGANVLTFGAGSRLTVL.

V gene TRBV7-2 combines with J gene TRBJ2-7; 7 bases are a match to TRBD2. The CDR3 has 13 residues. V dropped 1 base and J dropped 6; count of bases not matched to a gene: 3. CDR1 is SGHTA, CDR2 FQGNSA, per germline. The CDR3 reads CASSLVTSAEQYF. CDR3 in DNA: TGTGCCAGCAGCTTAGTTACTAGCGCCGAGCAGTACTTC.

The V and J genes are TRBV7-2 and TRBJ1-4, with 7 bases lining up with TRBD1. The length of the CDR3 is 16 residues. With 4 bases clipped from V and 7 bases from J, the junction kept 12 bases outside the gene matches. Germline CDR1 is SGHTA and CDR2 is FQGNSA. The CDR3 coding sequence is TGTGCCAGCAGCTCGACAGGGATGGCGGTCGGTGAAAAACTGTTTTTT. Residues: CASSSTGMAVGEKLFF.

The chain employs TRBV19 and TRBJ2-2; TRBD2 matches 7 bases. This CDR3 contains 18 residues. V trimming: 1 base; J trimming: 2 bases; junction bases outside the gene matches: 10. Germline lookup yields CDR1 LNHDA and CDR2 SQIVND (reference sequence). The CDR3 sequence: CASSIVGLLADNTGELFF. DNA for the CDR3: TGTGCCAGTAGTATAGTGGGACTCCTAGCGGACAACACCGGGGAGCTGTTTTTT.

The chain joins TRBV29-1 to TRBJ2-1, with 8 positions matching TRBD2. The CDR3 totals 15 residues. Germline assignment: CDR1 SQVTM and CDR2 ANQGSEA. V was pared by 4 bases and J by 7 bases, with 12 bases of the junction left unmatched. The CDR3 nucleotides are TGCAGCGTTGGTGCGGGACTAGGTAGGGGGAATGAGCAGTTCTTC. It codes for CSVGAGLGRGNEQFF.

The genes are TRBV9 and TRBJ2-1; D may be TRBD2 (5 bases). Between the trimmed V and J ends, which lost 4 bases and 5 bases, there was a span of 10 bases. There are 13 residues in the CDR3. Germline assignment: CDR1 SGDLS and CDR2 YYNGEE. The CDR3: CASSYGLNNEQFF. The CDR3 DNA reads TGTGCCAGCAGCTACGGACTCAACAATGAGCAGTTCTTC.

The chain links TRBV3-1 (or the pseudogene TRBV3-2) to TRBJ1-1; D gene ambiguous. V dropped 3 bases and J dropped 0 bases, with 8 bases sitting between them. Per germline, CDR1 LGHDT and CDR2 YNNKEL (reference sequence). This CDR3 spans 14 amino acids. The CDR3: CASSHGLMNTEAFF. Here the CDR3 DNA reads TGTGCCAGCAGCCACGGGTTGATGAACACTGAAGCTTTCTTT.

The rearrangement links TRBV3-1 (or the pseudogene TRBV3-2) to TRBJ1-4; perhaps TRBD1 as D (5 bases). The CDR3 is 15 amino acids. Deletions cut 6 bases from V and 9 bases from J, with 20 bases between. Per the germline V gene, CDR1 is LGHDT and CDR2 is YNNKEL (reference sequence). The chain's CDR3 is CASRLEYGTDKKLFF. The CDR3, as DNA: TGTGCCAGCAGATTGGAATACGGGACTGATAAAAAACTGTTTTTT.

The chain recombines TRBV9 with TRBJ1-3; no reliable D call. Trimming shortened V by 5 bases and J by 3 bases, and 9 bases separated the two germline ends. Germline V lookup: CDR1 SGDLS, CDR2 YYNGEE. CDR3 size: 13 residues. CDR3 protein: CASSAILGNTIYF. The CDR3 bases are TGTGCCAGCAGTGCTATCCTTGGAAACACCATATATTTT. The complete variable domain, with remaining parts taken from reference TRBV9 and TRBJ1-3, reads DSGVTQTPKHLITATGQRVTLRCSPRSGDLSVYWYQQSLDQGLQFLIQYYNGEERAKGNILERFSAQQFPDLHSELNLSSLELGDSALYFCASSAILGNTIYFGEGSWLTVV.

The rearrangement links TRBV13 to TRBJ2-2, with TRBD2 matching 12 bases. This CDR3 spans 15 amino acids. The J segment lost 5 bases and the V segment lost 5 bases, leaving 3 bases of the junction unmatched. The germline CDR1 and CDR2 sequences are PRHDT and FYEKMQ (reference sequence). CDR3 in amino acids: CASSVLAGGTGELFF. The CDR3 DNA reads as TGTGCCAGCAGCGTACTAGCGGGAGGAACCGGGGAGCTGTTTTTT.

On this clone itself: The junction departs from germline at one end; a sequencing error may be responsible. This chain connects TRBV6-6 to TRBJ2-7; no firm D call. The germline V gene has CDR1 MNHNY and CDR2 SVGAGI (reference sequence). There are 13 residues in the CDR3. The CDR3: CASSYSMRDKFLF. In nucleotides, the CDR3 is TGTGCCAGCAGTTACTCGATGAGAGACAAGTTTCTGTTC.

The CDR3 DNA reads as TGCGCCAGCAGACAGGGTTTTGGCAATGAGCAGTTCTTC. Protein product: CASRQGFGNEQFF. The chain couples TRBV5-1 to TRBJ2-1; the D gene is possibly TRBD1 (6 bases). Germline values: CDR1 SGHRS, CDR2 YFSETQ. This CDR3 is 13 amino acids long. V dropped 5 bases and J dropped 6 bases, with 12 bases sitting between them.

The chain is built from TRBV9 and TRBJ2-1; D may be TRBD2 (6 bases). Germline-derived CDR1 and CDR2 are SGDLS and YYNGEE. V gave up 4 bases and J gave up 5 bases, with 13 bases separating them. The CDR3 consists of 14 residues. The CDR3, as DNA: TGTGCCAGCAGCAGATTGGGACTTAACAATGAGCAGTTCTTC. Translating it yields CASSRLGLNNEQFF.

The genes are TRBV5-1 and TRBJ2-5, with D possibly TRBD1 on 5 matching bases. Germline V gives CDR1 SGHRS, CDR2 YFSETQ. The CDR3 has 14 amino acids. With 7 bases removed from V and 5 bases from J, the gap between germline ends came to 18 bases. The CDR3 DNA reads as TGCGCCAGCTCCCGACAGTCCCTGGGGGAGACCCAGTACTTC. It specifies CASSRQSLGETQYF. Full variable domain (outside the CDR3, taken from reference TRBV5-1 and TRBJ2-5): KAGVTQTPRYLIKTRGQQVTLSCSPISGHRSVSWYQQTPGQGLQFLFEYFSETQRNKGNFPGRFSGRQFSNSRSEMNVSTLELGDSALYLCASSRQSLGETQYFGPGTRLLVL.

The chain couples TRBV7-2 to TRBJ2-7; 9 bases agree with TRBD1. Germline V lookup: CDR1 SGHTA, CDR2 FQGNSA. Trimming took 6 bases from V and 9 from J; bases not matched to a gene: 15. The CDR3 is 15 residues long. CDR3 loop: CASRKRTGEVDVQYF. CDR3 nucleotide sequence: TGTGCCAGCAGGAAACGGACAGGGGAGGTTGATGTGCAGTACTTC.